This T cell receptor (beta chain) was retrieved from a study of blood T cell repertoires in COVID-19. Study background: Whether acute or convalescent, the COVID-19 samples came from the United States, Italy and Spain.

Per the original data handling: Estimation of nucleated cell counts relied on the amplification of reference gene primers. Clones were read by immunoSEQ multiplex PCR, and TCRdb kept only the in-frame ones, dropping some. The DNA gave D and trimming, while V, J and clone size come from that table. The sample records roughly 260,000 clones, around 90% being singletons. V gave up 5 bases and J gave up 2 bases; unmatched junction bases: 9. This CDR3 contains 16 residues. The germline V gene has CDR1 LNHDA and CDR2 SQIVND (reference sequence). Sequenced sample: peripheral blood. This clonotype was sampled from a person between 18 and 30 years old with COVID-19, enrolled during active disease. The rearrangement uses TRBV19 and TRBJ2-7; 10 nucleotides agree with TRBD2. Here the CDR3 reads CASSAGTSVGTYEQYF. The DNA for the CDR3 is TGTGCCAGTAGTGCCGGGACTAGCGTCGGAACCTACGAGCAGTACTTC.